The 20 T cell receptor beta chains listed next were all sequenced from one sample in a study of vaccination and CD4 T cells after COVID-19. What these receptors recognize is not known. An Oncomine TCR Beta short-read assay was used to sequence the DNA from cultured CD4+ T cells. One entry per CDR3 protein, called by TCRdb with MiXCR from the PCR reads. The sample yields about 23,000 distinct CDR3 sequences, around two thirds seen once. Regarding treatment: approximately 11-day PBMC culture with coronavirus spike peptide pools or control peptides (ViraFEST assay). Specimen: CD4+ T cells from blood, cultured in vitro, collected after SARS-CoV-2 vaccination. The receptors come from a human donor who received a COVID-19 vaccine.

This clonotype was counted a single time. V gene TRBV30 combines with J gene TRBJ1-6, with TRBD1 matching 8 bases. The length of the CDR3 is 17 residues. V trimming: 4 bases; J trimming: 6 bases; junction bases outside the gene matches: 14. The germline V gene has CDR1 GTSNPN and CDR2 SVGIG (reference sequence). The CDR3 nucleotides are TGTGCCTGGACCGGCAACCCAGGGGGCCCAGCTAATTCACCCCTCCACTTT. This translates into CAWTGNPGGPANSPLHF.

This chain joins TRBV4-1 and TRBJ1-2; no clear D gene. The CDR3 has 20 amino acids. Germline CDR1 and CDR2: MGHRA and YSYEKL. V lost 0 bases to trimming and J lost 4 bases, with 27 bases between them. In DNA, the CDR3 is TGCGCCAGCAGCCAAGATAGATTTTTCCTGTCGCAGACCTCTAGCTATGGCTACACCTTC. It translates to CASSQDRFFLSQTSSYGYTF.

This clonotype was counted a few times. V usage is TRBV24-1 and J usage is TRBJ1-2; D perhaps matches TRBD1 (5 bases). The CDR3 spans 15 residues. The V end was cut by 3 bases, the J end by 0 bases, with 10 bases between. Germline V lookup: CDR1 KGHDR, CDR2 SFDVKD. The CDR3 here is CATSDAGVTNYGYTF. Here the CDR3 DNA reads TGTGCCACCAGTGATGCGGGGGTAACTAACTATGGCTACACCTTC.

Details on this clonotype: The germline gene is not matched at one end of the junction; a read error may be the cause. This chain uses TRBV24-1 with TRBJ2-1, with 12 bases that match TRBD2. From germline, CDR1 is KGHDR and CDR2 SFDVKD. The CDR3 is 17 amino acids. The CDR3 DNA follows: TGTGCCACCAGCCCGTGGACTAGCGGGGCCGAGAGGAATGAGCAGTTCTTT. Amino acids: CATSPWTSGAERNEQFF.

This clonotype was recorded once. The gene calls are TRBV12-3 or TRBV12-4 and TRBJ2-3, with D perhaps matching TRBD2 (6 bases). This CDR3 is built from 16 residues. Trimming cost V 6 bases and J 3 bases, with 19 bases left between them. CDR3 amino acids: CASSPGLGRGTDTQYF. The CDR3 bases are TGTGCCAGCAGCCCGGGGCTGGGGCGGGGAACAGATACGCAGTATTTT.

The chain links TRBV7-9 to TRBJ1-2; D gene unclear. The germline V and J ends were trimmed by 0 bases and 3 bases, with 8 bases remaining between them. Germline values: CDR1 SEHNR, CDR2 FQNEAQ (reference sequence). CDR3 length equals 14 residues. This chain's CDR3 is CASSLAQIDYGYTF. CDR3 DNA: TGTGCCAGCAGCTTAGCCCAGATAGACTATGGCTACACCTTC.

V gene TRBV6-1 combines with J gene TRBJ1-5, with TRBD1 identical over 10 bases. CDR1 is MNHNS and CDR2 is SASEGT in the germline V gene. CDR3 length: 15 residues. V lost 7 bases, J lost 6 bases, and 9 bases stayed unmatched. CDR3 residues: CASTPSGQGIQPQHF. The CDR3 DNA sequence: TGTGCCAGCACCCCCTCGGGACAGGGGATTCAGCCCCAGCATTTT.

The chain couples TRBV6-4 to TRBJ2-3, with D tentatively TRBD2 (7 bases). CDR3 length: 17 residues. Looked up from germline, CDR1 is MRHNA and CDR2 is SNTAGT. V lost 5 bases, J lost 0 bases, and 18 bases lay in between. DNA for the CDR3: TGTGCCAGCAGTTACGCCTCCCGCGGGGGCAGCACAGATACGCAGTATTTT. This gives the protein CASSYASRGGSTDTQYF.

CDR3 sequence: CAWSVGGSNQPQHF. CDR3 in DNA: TGTGCCTGGAGTGTAGGGGGGTCAAATCAGCCCCAGCATTTT. The J gene is TRBJ1-5, the V gene TRBV30; D is possibly TRBD1 (6 bases). The CDR3 is 14 amino acids. Germline CDR1 and CDR2: GTSNPN and SVGIG (reference sequence). The ends were cut back, 0 bases at V and 4 bases at J, with 10 bases in the middle. Full variable domain (rest looked up from reference TRBV30 and TRBJ1-5): SQTIHQWPATLVQPVGSPLSLECTVEGTSNPNLYWYRQAAGRGLQLLFYSVGIGQISSEVPQNLSASRPQDRQFILSSKKLLLSDSGFYLCAWSVGGSNQPQHFGDGTRLSIL.

The genes are TRBV5-1 and TRBJ2-3, with TRBD1 as a possible D gene (6 bases). Germline-derived CDR1 and CDR2 are SGHRS and YFSETQ. V lost 4 bases and J lost 1, with 16 bases in between. This CDR3 contains 16 residues. The CDR3 DNA reads as TGCGCCAGCAGCGCCAGGGGCCTCCGGGGCACAGATACGCAGTATTTT. It encodes CASSARGLRGTDTQYF.

The rearrangement links TRBV2 to TRBJ1-1; 7 bases are a match to TRBD1. The CDR3 runs 15 residues. CDR1 and CDR2 from the germline V gene are SNHLY and FYNNEI. J was trimmed by 2 bases and V by 6 bases; bases with no gene match: 9. CDR3 in DNA: TGTGCCAGCAGCCTCCAGGGGGTAGGAAACACTGAAGCTTTCTTT. This sequence encodes CASSLQGVGNTEAFF.

This clonotype turned up a few times. The CDR3 loop reads CSAAGPGDNSPLHF. As DNA, the CDR3 is TGCAGTGCCGCCGGTCCAGGTGATAATTCACCCCTCCACTTT. The chain recombines TRBV20-1 with TRBJ1-6, with D uncertain. Germline V gene lookup returns CDR1 DFQATT and CDR2 SNEGSKA (reference sequence). V lost 6 bases and J lost 5, with 14 bases in between. The CDR3 sequence is 14 residues long.

This chain uses TRBV6-1 with TRBJ2-1, with D perhaps being TRBD1 or TRBD2 (7 bases each). CDR1 is MNHNS and CDR2 is SASEGT in the germline V gene. Trimming stripped 6 bases from V and 2 bases from J, with 14 bases between. There are 15 residues in the CDR3. CDR3: CASSARGGTYNEQFF. CDR3 DNA: TGTGCCAGCAGCGCCAGGGGGGGCACCTACAATGAGCAGTTCTTC.

The V gene is TRBV10-3, the J gene TRBJ1-2; possible D gene TRBD1, 6 bases. CDR1 ENHRY and CDR2 SYGVKD come from the germline V gene. Trimming left V 8 bases short and J 3 bases short, with 16 bases between. CDR3 length: 14 residues. The CDR3 protein is CAIGQTPGDYGYTF. DNA of the CDR3: TGTGCCATCGGACAGACCCCTGGGGACTATGGCTACACCTTC.

In its sample, this clonotype was seen a few times. The V gene is TRBV2, the J gene TRBJ2-4, with TRBD2 as a possible D gene (5 bases). There are 15 residues in the CDR3. From germline, CDR1 is SNHLY and CDR2 FYNNEI. V was cut by 4 bases and J by 0 bases, with 10 bases left in between. The chain's CDR3 is CASSVTGLAKNIQYF. The CDR3 DNA is TGTGCCAGCAGTGTTACGGGGTTAGCCAAAAACATTCAGTACTTC. Together with reference TRBV2 and TRBJ2-4, the CDR3 gives the full variable domain: EPEVTQTPSHQVTQMGQEVILRCVPISNHLYFYWYRQILGQKVEFLVSFYNNEISEKSEIFDDQFSVERPDGSNFTLKIRSTKLEDSAMYFCASSVTGLAKNIQYFGAGTRLSVL.

V gene TRBV2 combines with J gene TRBJ2-2, with D perhaps matching TRBD2 (6 bases). Germline CDR1 and CDR2: SNHLY and FYNNEI. V lost 5 bases and J lost 8, with 9 bases in between. The CDR3 consists of 12 residues. The CDR3 sequence is CASSRREGELFF. As DNA, the CDR3 is TGTGCCAGCAGTAGGAGGGAAGGGGAGCTGTTTTTT.

The chain links TRBV5-1 to TRBJ2-5; a possible D gene is TRBD1 (6 bases). CDR3 length: 15 amino acids. The ends were cut back, 4 bases at V and 1 base at J, with 14 bases in the middle. Germline V gives CDR1 SGHRS, CDR2 YFSETQ. The chain's CDR3 is CASSPGDRFQETQYF. The DNA of the CDR3 is TGCGCCAGCAGCCCCGGCGACAGGTTCCAAGAGACCCAGTACTTC.

The CDR3 coding sequence is TGTGCCAGCAGCCGGACGGCGGGTCTCCCCGCAGATACGCAGTATTTT. Translation: CASSRTAGLPADTQYF. The genes are TRBV27 and TRBJ2-3; a possible D gene is TRBD2 (5 bases). Germline assignment: CDR1 MNHEY and CDR2 SMNVEV (reference sequence). The V end was cut by 6 bases, the J end by 4 bases, with 20 bases between. This CDR3 has 16 amino acids.

This clonotype was recorded a few times. The V gene is TRBV4-2, the J gene TRBJ2-1; the D gene is possibly TRBD1 (6 bases). V dropped 3 bases and J dropped 7 bases, with 10 bases sitting between them. This CDR3 contains 13 residues. Germline CDR1 reads LGHNA; CDR2 reads YNFKEQ. In DNA, the CDR3 is TGTGCCAGCAGCCATGGGGGCTGGAATGAGCAGTTCTTC. It yields the protein CASSHGGWNEQFF.

The chain combines TRBV24-1 with TRBJ2-3; 9 bases fit TRBD2. This CDR3 contains 16 residues. V dropped 3 bases and J dropped 7; count of bases not matched to a gene: 10. Germline lookup yields CDR1 KGHDR and CDR2 SFDVKD. CDR3 DNA: TGTGCCACCAGTGATATGGGCCTAGCGGGGACCCATACGCAGTATTTT. Its translation is CATSDMGLAGTHTQYF.